This is a list of T cell receptor beta chains from one sample in a study of shared clonotypes between healthy human individuals. Repertoires were generated with immunoSEQ multiplex PCR, while TCRdb's copy carries only in-frame clones and drops some. In the table there are about 2.2 million clones, over 85% of which are singletons. Sequenced: naive CD8+ T cells from PBMCs. Source of these receptors: a man aged 18 to 29 in good health. Some clones in this sample may be carry-over from other donors' samples. Both conserved end residues are part of each CDR3. Each record gives: clone size, V gene, J gene, D gene, CDR3 DNA, CDR3 protein. D genes are given only for firm matches. Clone size is given for some rows only: seen once, a few or many times, or a class if the clone is expanded.

>.|TRBV5-6|TRBJ2-1|.
TGTGCCAGCAGCTACGGGACGGCCTACAATGAGCAGTTCTTC
CASSYGTAYNEQFF
>.|TRBV13|TRBJ2-7|TRBD1
TGTGCCAGCAGCTTCCGAGAGGGACAGGAGCCCTACGAGCAGTACTTC
CASSFREGQEPYEQYF
>.|TRBV27|TRBJ2-3|.
TGTGCCAGCAGTTTATGGGGGCAGGGACGTTCGGGCACAGATACGCAGTATTTT
CASSLWGQGRSGTDTQYF
>.|TRBV5-4|TRBJ2-6|.
TGTGCCAGCAGCGTTGACAGGCTCACCGGGGCCAACGTCCTGACTTTC
CASSVDRLTGANVLTF
>.|TRBV21-1|TRBJ2-7|.
TGTGCCAGCAGCACCGGACTAGGTTCCGAGCAGTACTTC
CASSTGLGSEQYF
>.|TRBV28|TRBJ2-7|TRBD2
TGTGCCACCGGGGGGATCTCCTACGAGCAGTACTTC
CATGGISYEQYF
>.|TRBV7-9|TRBJ2-1|TRBD1
TGTGCCAGCAGCGAAGGGACAGGGGGCTTGAATGAGCAGTTCTTC
CASSEGTGGLNEQFF
>few|TRBV5-6|TRBJ1-1|.
TGTGCCAGCAGCTTGGCGTCAGGACCATCTGAAGCTTTCTTT
CASSLASGPSEAFF
>.|TRBV27|TRBJ2-1|.
TGTGCCAGCAGCTATGGCGCGGATGAGCAGTTCTTC
CASSYGADEQFF
>.|TRBV2|TRBJ2-5|.
TGTGCCAGCAGTGAGAGGGCGGGAGAGACCCAGTACTTC
CASSERAGETQYF
>.|TRBV9|TRBJ2-3|.
TGTGCCAGCAGCGTAGCCACTCAGGGGAGGACAGATACGCAGTATTTT
CASSVATQGRTDTQYF
>once|TRBV27|TRBJ2-7|TRBD2
TGTGCCAGCAGTTTATCGAGCTCGGGGAGGGAGTACGAGCAGTACTTC
CASSLSSSGREYEQYF
>.|TRBV18|TRBJ2-6|.
TGTGCCAGCTCACACAGCTCTGGGGCCAACGTCCTGACTTTC
CASSHSSGANVLTF
>.|TRBV4-1|TRBJ2-5|.
TGCGCCAGCAGCCAAGATGGGGGCGGGGAGACCCAGTACTTC
CASSQDGGGETQYF
>.|TRBV19|TRBJ1-2|TRBD1
TGTGCCAGTAGTATTAGACCGGGACAGCTTTTCGGCTATGGCTACACCTTC
CASSIRPGQLFGYGYTF
>once|TRBV27|TRBJ2-7|TRBD2
TGTGCCAGCAGTTTAAACGGGGAGGGCCGAGGCGAGCAGTACTTC
CASSLNGEGRGEQYF
>.|TRBV6-1|TRBJ2-7|.
TGTGCCAGCAAAGCCGTGGGCGGATCCTACGAGCAGTACTTC
CASKAVGGSYEQYF
>.|TRBV19|TRBJ2-3|.
TGTGCCAGTAGCTCCAGGGGATTCGGCACAGATACGCAGTATTTT
CASSSRGFGTDTQYF
>few|TRBV9|TRBJ1-5|.
TGTGCCAGCAGCGAAGGACACATTAGCAATCAGCCCCAGCATTTT
CASSEGHISNQPQHF
>.|TRBV28|TRBJ2-7|.
TGTGCCAGCAGTTGGGTACAGGGCTCCTACGAGCAGTACTTC
CASSWVQGSYEQYF
>.|TRBV4-1|TRBJ2-5|.
TGCGCCAGCAGCCAAGTTGAGTCTCCAGGCGGAGAGACCCAGTACTTC
CASSQVESPGGETQYF
>.|TRBV6-5|TRBJ2-7|.
TGTGCCAGCAGACCGGCCTTAACAGGGTACGAGCAGTACTTC
CASRPALTGYEQYF
>.|TRBV28|TRBJ2-5|TRBD2
TGTGCCAGCAGTATCCCCGGGGGGCGGGAGGGCCCTGAAGAGACCCAGTACTTC
CASSIPGGREGPEETQYF
>.|TRBV7-9|TRBJ1-4|.
TGTGCCAGCAGCTTAGTCGGGAGCTTTAATGAAAAACTGTTTTTT
CASSLVGSFNEKLFF
>.|TRBV7-3|TRBJ2-7|.
TGTGCCAGCAGCTTAAATAGAGCCTACGAGCAGTACTTC
CASSLNRAYEQYF
>.|TRBV6-1|TRBJ1-2|.
TGTGCCAGCAGTGAAGGGCCAGGGTATGGCTATGGCTACACCTTC
CASSEGPGYGYGYTF
>.|TRBV5-8|TRBJ1-1|.
TGTGCCAGCATAATGAACATGAACACTGAAGCTTTCTTT
CASIMNMNTEAFF
>.|TRBV6-1|TRBJ1-2|.
TGTGCCAGCAGAGGGATGGGACGGATCAACTATGGCTACACCTTC
CASRGMGRINYGYTF
>.|TRBV12-5|TRBJ2-1|.
TGTGCTAGTGGAATGTCGGGTGCCAATGAGCAGTTCTTC
CASGMSGANEQFF
>.|TRBV27|TRBJ2-5|TRBD1
TGTGCCAGCGGGACGGTTAGGGACAGGTACCAAGAGACCCAGTACTTC
CASGTVRDRYQETQYF
>.|TRBV6-5|TRBJ1-2|.
TGTGCCAGCAGTTCCCGGACCTACTATGGCTACACCTTC
CASSSRTYYGYTF
>once|TRBV10-2|TRBJ2-1|TRBD2
TGCGCCAGCAGTGGTACTAGCGGGGTTTACAATGAGCAGTTCTTC
CASSGTSGVYNEQFF
>.|TRBV9|TRBJ1-2|.
TGTGCCAGCAGCGACTCCGTGGGGGATAACCTCGCAGGGGGCTACACCTTC
CASSDSVGDNLAGGYTF
>.|TRBV19|TRBJ2-4|.
TGTGCCAGTAGTATTGACTTGGGCATTCAGTACTTC
CASSIDLGIQYF
>.|TRBV19|TRBJ2-7|TRBD2
TGTGCCAGTAGTTTTGAACTAGCGGAAACCTACGAGCAGTACTTC
CASSFELAETYEQYF
>once|TRBV28|TRBJ2-2|.
TGTGCCAGCAGTGTACCGGGACCAAGCACCGGGGAGCTGTTTTTT
CASSVPGPSTGELFF
>.|TRBV2|TRBJ1-5|TRBD1
TGTGCCAGCAGGAGACAGGGGAGCAATCAGCCCCAGCATTTT
CASRRQGSNQPQHF
>.|TRBV13|TRBJ1-3|.
TGTGCCAGCAGCTTCGAGAAGACCATATATTTT
CASSFEKTIYF
>few|TRBV28|TRBJ1-2|.
TGTGCCAGCAGCTATGGGGAGGGTGGCTACACCTTC
CASSYGEGGYTF
>.|TRBV4-3|TRBJ1-2|.
TGCGCCAGCAGCCAAGGGCCTTTCAACTATGGCTACACCTTC
CASSQGPFNYGYTF